This TCR beta chain derives from a study of cytomegalovirus exposure and HLA in healthy donors. Study at large: Earlier sequencing of about 200 million T cells yielded around 100 million unique TCR beta sequences. Broader study findings: One variant, a missense change in DCLRE1C, was linked in a later analysis to TCR beta V- and J-gene trimming.

Both 60 Vbeta primers and 13 Jbeta primers went into the PCR. Profiled with immunoSEQ multiplex PCR; TCRdb holds only in-frame clones, not every one. The ten most abundant clones cover around 4% of a sample with tens of thousands of clones. Trimming cost V 6 bases and J 5 bases; bases outside gene matches: 7. This CDR3 spans 14 amino acids. Per the germline V gene, CDR1 is LNHDA and CDR2 is SQIVND (reference sequence). As concerns this clone: Its specificity is unknown.

The sequence derives from a male donor in good health and CMV-seronegative. Sequencing was performed on PBMCs. The V and J genes are TRBV19 and TRBJ2-5, with 9 bases lining up with TRBD2. The CDR3 nucleotides are TGTGCCAGTAGGGCAGCGGGAGGAGCGGAGACCCAGTACTTC. Translated: CASRAAGGAETQYF.